This TCR beta chain was obtained from a study of CD8 T cells in ankylosing spondylitis. Broader study findings: Clones linked to disease were reported to show significant enrichment in matched ankylosing spondylitis synovial fluid. Peripheral blood held disease-linked clones only at relatively low frequency, and these were CD8+. What appeared characteristic of ankylosing spondylitis blood was a TCR beta motif of eight or nine highly homologous variants.

Worth noting for this clonotype: What it recognizes is unknown.

Quantitative 5'-RACE was performed with molecular barcodes, and it yielded the TCR beta libraries. TCRdb independently ran MiXCR on the 5' RACE reads; one entry per CDR3 protein. The table records approximately 260,000 distinct CDR3 sequences, more than 15% of them present only once. Germline V gene data show CDR1 as MGHDK and CDR2 as SYGVNS. The V gene lost 1 base and the J gene lost 3 bases, with 13 bases spanning the gap. The CDR3 is made up of 16 amino acids. This clonotype originated in a male donor with ankylosing spondylitis or in good health (not recorded which). The V gene is TRBV25-1, the J gene TRBJ1-5; a possible D gene is TRBD1 (5 bases). Sequenced: blood, either unsorted or a sorted T cell fraction (not recorded which). The CDR3 reads CASSESNTGDNQPQHF. Here the CDR3 DNA reads TGTGCCAGCAGTGAATCGAACACAGGAGACAATCAGCCCCAGCATTTT.